This T cell receptor (beta chain) was sequenced in a study of metastatic and nonmetastatic thyroid tumors. Study as a whole: Samples came from malignant and benign thyroid patients, and repertoires were compared across blood and tumor or nodule tissue. Broader study findings: In both blood and tumor samples, TCR beta diversity was reported significantly higher for malignant than benign nodules.

TCRdb used MiXCR to call clones anew from the PCR reads. The sample carries over 15,000 clones, around 13% recorded once. The V gene's germline CDR1 is SGHAT and CDR2 FQNNGV. Trimming cost V 6 bases and J 2 bases, with 12 bases left between them. The CDR3 is 14 amino acids. For this clone: Its antigen is not known.

All patients were untreated before thyroid surgery. The TCR was taken from a female donor with papillary thyroid cancer or a benign thyroid nodule (not recorded which). Some clones in this sample may be carry-over from other donors' samples. Sequencing input: tumor tissue. The chain joins TRBV11-2 to TRBJ2-3; no firm D call. The DNA of the CDR3 is TGTGCCAGCAGAGCCGCCCCCAACACAGATACGCAGTATTTT. Translation: CASRAAPNTDTQYF.